The 24 T cell receptor beta chains below all came from one sample that was sequenced in a study of tumour-infiltrating T cells in Burkitt lymphoma. The protocol was immunoSEQ multiplex PCR, while the TCRdb copy is restricted to in-frame clones and leaves out a portion. This table has 7,500 to 8,500 clones, 65% to 75% appearing once. The sequenced sample was tumor tissue. The receptor set was obtained from a human donor with diffuse large B-cell lymphoma.

The J gene is TRBJ2-7, the V gene TRBV5-1, with unresolved D. Per the germline V gene, CDR1 is SGHRS and CDR2 is YFSETQ. The V gene lost 0 bases and the J gene lost 4 bases, with 8 bases spanning the gap. The CDR3 totals 13 residues. The DNA for the CDR3 is TGCGCCAGCAGCTTGGGCGCACAGTACGAGCAGTACTTC. This gives the protein CASSLGAQYEQYF.

On this clone itself: A read error may account for a junction end that differs from germline. V usage is TRBV29-1 and J usage is TRBJ1-1; 12 bases match TRBD1. This CDR3 region has 13 residues. From germline, CDR1 is SQVTM and CDR2 ANQGSEA. Here the CDR3 DNA reads TGCAGCGTTGAAGATGGTAGGGACAGGGGGCCCGTATTT. Translation gives CSVEDGRDRGPVF.

The rearrangement links TRBV2 to TRBJ1-5; D call uncertain. The CDR3 length is 13 residues. The germline V and J ends were trimmed by 6 bases and 4 bases, with 10 bases remaining between them. The germline V gene has CDR1 SNHLY and CDR2 FYNNEI. The CDR3 nucleotides are TGTGCCAGCAGCCTTCGAGCGAATCAGCCCCAGCATTTT. Protein product: CASSLRANQPQHF.

J is TRBJ1-1 and V is TRBV5-1, with D unclear. Germline CDR1 reads SGHRS; CDR2 reads YFSETQ. There are 15 residues in the CDR3. Trimming stripped 0 bases from V and 1 base from J, with 10 bases between. CDR3 amino acids: CASSLVGGSNTEAFF. CDR3 coding DNA: TGCGCCAGCAGCTTGGTTGGAGGGTCGAACACTGAAGCTTTCTTT.

The chain recombines TRBV5-1 with TRBJ1-1, with D unclear. CDR1 and CDR2 from the germline V gene are SGHRS and YFSETQ. The CDR3 contains 13 residues. V was clipped by 5 bases and J by 4 bases, with 12 bases between them. The CDR3 loop is CASSLYRGTEAFF. CDR3 coding DNA: TGCGCCAGCAGTCTTTACAGAGGCACTGAAGCTTTCTTT.

There are a few counts of this clone. This sequence joins TRBV5-5 and TRBJ2-3; no firm D call. Germline loops: CDR1 SGHKS, CDR2 YYEKEE (reference sequence). V lost 0 bases and J 0 bases, leaving 2 bases between the germline ends. The CDR3 is 13 residues long. The CDR3 here is CASSLGSTDTQYF. The CDR3 DNA follows: TGTGCCAGCAGCTTGGGGAGCACAGATACGCAGTATTTT.

J is TRBJ2-7 and V is TRBV6-5; 8 nucleotides line up with TRBD1. The CDR3 spans 14 residues. V was clipped by 4 bases and J by 5 bases; unmatched bases: 7. Germline V gives CDR1 MNHEY, CDR2 SVGAGI. The CDR3 DNA sequence: TGTGCCAGCAGTTCTTGGACAGGGAATCACGAGCAGTACTTC. Residues: CASSSWTGNHEQYF.

This clone was observed a few times. The gene calls are TRBV7-8 and TRBJ1-3; a possible D gene is TRBD1 (6 bases). V dropped 5 bases and J dropped 0 bases, with 17 bases sitting between them. This CDR3 is 17 amino acids long. Germline CDR1 is SGHVS and CDR2 is FQNEAQ. In nucleotides, the CDR3 is TGTGCCAGCAGCCCAACTCGACAGGCTCTCTCTGGAAACACCATATATTTT. It specifies CASSPTRQALSGNTIYF.

The genes are TRBV19 and TRBJ2-1; D not resolved. Germline lookup yields CDR1 LNHDA and CDR2 SQIVND (reference sequence). CDR3 length equals 15 residues. V was clipped by 1 base and J by 5 bases, with 12 bases between them. For the CDR3, the DNA is TGTGCCAGTAGTATAGGAGCAAGATGGGACAATGAGCAGTTCTTC. Amino acid sequence: CASSIGARWDNEQFF.

The rearrangement joins TRBV2 to TRBJ1-2; TRBD1 might be the D (6 bases). Germline lookup yields CDR1 SNHLY and CDR2 FYNNEI. The CDR3 runs to 14 residues. V was trimmed by 3 bases and J by 4 bases, leaving 12 bases between them. Written as DNA, the CDR3 is TGTGCCAGCAGTGAGGCGGGGGCGATCTATGGCTACACCTTC. Its translation: CASSEAGAIYGYTF.

The CDR3 nucleotides read TGTGCCAGCAGCTTGGGGTCAGCGGGGGGGCGAGAGCAGTACTTC. Translated: CASSLGSAGGREQYF. This rearrangement joins TRBV5-4 to TRBJ2-7, with TRBD2 matching 10 bases. In germline, CDR1 is SGHNT, CDR2 YYREEE (reference sequence). The CDR3 sequence is 15 residues long. Trimming took 0 bases from V and 7 from J; bases not matched to a gene: 7. The variable domain in full, with the rest retrieved from reference TRBV5-4 and TRBJ2-7, is ETGVTQSPTHLIKTRGQQVTLRCSSQSGHNTVSWYQQALGQGPQFIFQYYREEENGRGNFPPRFSGLQFPNYSSELNVNALELDDSALYLCASSLGSAGGREQYFGPGTRLTVT.

This clone was observed a single time. The chain employs TRBV6-5 and TRBJ1-2; D may be TRBD1 (6 bases). The CDR3 is made up of 13 amino acids. Trimming removed 2 bases at V and 6 bases at J, with 10 bases between. Germline V gene lookup returns CDR1 MNHEY and CDR2 SVGAGI. The CDR3 DNA sequence: TGTGCCAGCAGTTACGGGGGCGAAGATGGCTACACCTTC. Translated, it gives CASSYGGEDGYTF.

This chain connects TRBV18 to TRBJ2-7; D unclear. Germline CDR1 and CDR2: KGHSH and LQKENI. V lost 3 bases and J lost 6, with 9 bases in between. The CDR3 totals 12 residues. The CDR3 here is CASSPPHGEQYF. The CDR3 coding sequence is TGTGCCAGCTCACCCCCCCACGGCGAGCAGTACTTC.

J is TRBJ1-2 and V is TRBV21-1; the D segment call TRBD1 is taken from the table without a DNA check. TRBV21-1 is a listed pseudogene. This CDR3 region has 15 residues. Here the CDR3 reads CASSMQGHINYGYTF. Here the CDR3 DNA reads TGTGCCAGCAGCATGCAGGGACATATTAACTATGGCTACACCTTC.

The chain is built from TRBV6-1 and TRBJ1-6; D remains unclear. The CDR3 runs 12 residues. The germline V and J ends were trimmed by 1 base and 10 bases, with 5 bases remaining between them. From germline, CDR1 is MNHNS and CDR2 SASEGT. DNA of the CDR3: TGTGCCAGCAGTGAAGGAGGGTCACCCCTCCACTTT. This codes for CASSEGGSPLHF.

The CDR3 DNA is TGTGCCAGCAGCTCATCCTATGGGGAGACCCAGTACTTC. Its translation: CASSSSYGETQYF. The chain uses TRBV7-9 and TRBJ2-5; D is uncertain. CDR1 is SEHNR and CDR2 is FQNEAQ in the germline V gene (reference sequence). V lost 4 bases and J lost 5, with 11 bases in between. The CDR3 loop spans 13 amino acids.

The gene calls are TRBV21-1 and TRBJ2-7; the listed D gene, TRBD2, was not tested against the DNA. TRBV21-1 is tagged as a pseudogene. The length of the CDR3 is 12 residues. In DNA, the CDR3 is TGTGCCAGCAGGGGACTAGCGTACGAGCAGTACTTC. Translation gives CASRGLAYEQYF.

This clone was observed a handful of times. This chain links TRBV7-2 with TRBJ1-2; D might be TRBD1 (6 bases). V was cut by 5 bases and J by 2 bases, with 6 bases left in between. CDR1 is SGHTA, CDR2 FQGNSA, per germline. This CDR3 is built from 12 residues. CDR3 DNA: TGTGCCAGCAGCAGGGGGAACTATGGCTACACCTTC. As protein: CASSRGNYGYTF.

The sample holds one count of this clone. The rearrangement joins TRBV29-1 to TRBJ1-2, with D maybe TRBD1 (6 bases). The CDR3 sequence is 14 residues long. CDR1 and CDR2 from the germline V gene are SQVTM and ANQGSEA. The V gene lost 4 bases and the J gene lost 2 bases, with 14 bases spanning the gap. The CDR3 DNA sequence: TGCAGCGTTGCACGTGTGGGGGGCAACTATGGCTACACCTTC. Protein product: CSVARVGGNYGYTF.

The table lists this clone with a few counts. This chain joins TRBV11-3 and TRBJ1-1; no firm D call. From germline, CDR1 is SGHNT and CDR2 YENEEA. Trimming stripped 0 bases from V and 1 base from J, with 3 bases between. This CDR3 spans 13 amino acids. The CDR3 bases are TGTGCCAGCAGCTTAGAGACGAACACTGAAGCTTTCTTT. Protein sequence: CASSLETNTEAFF.

The rearrangement uses TRBV7-2 and TRBJ2-3, with 15 bases lining up with TRBD2. The CDR3 totals 19 residues. Germline V gives CDR1 SGHTA, CDR2 FQGNSA. The trim removed 5 bases at V and 0 bases at J, leaving 9 bases unmatched. The CDR3 here is CASSLSGTSGGFSTDTQYF. The CDR3 coding sequence is TGTGCCAGCAGCCTCTCCGGGACTAGCGGGGGGTTTAGCACAGATACGCAGTATTTT.

By share of the sample, this clone is medium-sized. The chain uses TRBV4-1 and TRBJ2-2; D gene unclear. V shed 1 base and J shed 6 bases, with 9 bases lying between them. The CDR3 is made up of 14 amino acids. CDR1 and CDR2 from the germline V gene are MGHRA and YSYEKL. CDR3 DNA: TGCGCCAGCAGCCAAGTACAAGGTCCCGGGGAGCTGTTTTTT. As protein: CASSQVQGPGELFF.

V and J are TRBV2 and TRBJ1-5, with no clear D. The CDR3 has 15 residues. Trimming took 3 bases from V and 9 from J, leaving 18 bases between them. The germline V gene encodes CDR1 SNHLY and CDR2 FYNNEI. CDR3 in DNA: TGTGCCAGCAGTGATAACAGACATCAATCATGGCCCCAGCATTTT. Residues: CASSDNRHQSWPQHF.

The chain combines TRBV12-5 with TRBJ2-1, with TRBD2 as a possible D gene (6 bases). V was cut by 4 bases and J by 9 bases, with 19 bases left in between. The CDR3 has 15 residues. Looked up from germline, CDR1 is LGHNT and CDR2 is FRNRAP. The CDR3: CASGSLTGTSSEQFF. The CDR3 DNA is TGTGCTAGTGGTTCGCTCACCGGGACTTCAAGTGAGCAGTTCTTC.